The 23 T cell receptor beta chains below were found in one sample sequenced in a study of molecular identifiers for immune sequencing clone quantification. Each CDR3 protein is one row after TCRdb ran MiXCR on the PCR reads. The profile covers over 85,000 distinct CDR3 sequences, with roughly 21% appearing a single time and around 1.1% taken by the ten largest. The source material was naive CD8+ T cells from blood, with Jurkat cell RNA spiked in. Subset denoted: FACS-sorted CD8+CD4-CCR7+CD45RA+ naive T cells. Every receptor here comes from a human donor in good health. Some libraries in this study had Jurkat cell RNA spiked in.

Note on this clonotype: This may stem from a read error, because a much larger clone lies one nucleotide away. V is TRBV10-3 and J is TRBJ2-3, with 9 bases matching TRBD2. Looked up from germline, CDR1 is ENHRY and CDR2 is SYGVKD. The CDR3 is made up of 16 amino acids. Trimming at V came to 3 bases and at J to 4 bases, leaving 8 bases not matched to a gene. Written as DNA, the CDR3 is TGTGCCATCAGTGACCCTAGCGGGATAGGCTCAGATACGCAGTATTTT. It translates to CAISDPSGIGSDTQYF.

V usage is TRBV4-1 and J usage is TRBJ2-7; a possible D gene is TRBD2 (6 bases). The V end was cut by 5 bases, the J end by 7 bases, with 15 bases between. The CDR3 is 13 amino acids. Germline-derived CDR1 and CDR2 are MGHRA and YSYEKL. CDR3 sequence reads: CASSSGRDSEQYF. The CDR3 nucleotides are TGCGCCAGCAGCTCAGGACGGGACTCGGAGCAGTACTTC.

Comment on this clonotype: Being one base from a much bigger clone, this may be a read error. V and J are TRBV5-1 and TRBJ1-4; D may be TRBD1 (5 bases). V was cut by 4 bases and J by 0 bases, with 16 bases left in between. This CDR3 comprises 17 residues. Germline V gene data show CDR1 as SGHRS and CDR2 as YFSETQ. The CDR3 DNA reads TGCGCCAGCAGCCTTGCAGGGTTGACTGCAACTAATGAAAAACTGTTTTTT. Translated: CASSLAGLTATNEKLFF.

The CDR3 here is CASSQGLAGVLYNEQFF. The CDR3 region has the DNA TGCGCCAGCAGCCAAGGTCTAGCGGGAGTACTCTACAATGAGCAGTTCTTC. This sequence joins TRBV4-3 and TRBJ2-1; 10 bases map to TRBD2. This CDR3 is built from 17 residues. Germline V gene lookup returns CDR1 LGHNA and CDR2 YSLEER. J lost 3 bases, V lost 1 base, and 6 bases had no gene match.

Many counts were recorded for this clonotype. The chain uses TRBV30 and TRBJ2-1, with D tentatively TRBD1 (6 bases). Trimming stripped 0 bases from V and 15 bases from J, with 30 bases between. Germline assignment: CDR1 GTSNPN and CDR2 SVGIG (reference sequence). This CDR3 region has 17 residues. The CDR3 bases are TGTGCCTGGAGTGTTGAGTCCGGGACACCCCTATCGGTGTTTCGGTTCTTC. The encoded protein is CAWSVESGTPLSVFRFF.

The rearrangement links TRBV15 to TRBJ2-1; D gene uncertain. Trimming took 3 bases from V and 4 from J, leaving 10 bases between them. The CDR3 is 14 amino acids. CDR1 and CDR2 from the germline V gene are LNHNV and YYDKDF (reference sequence). DNA of the CDR3: TGTGCCACCAGCAGGGACCATCGTTACAATGAGCAGTTCTTC. Amino acids: CATSRDHRYNEQFF.

This clonotype was detected many times. This chain uses TRBV7-2 with TRBJ2-2; TRBD2 is a possible D gene (5 bases). This CDR3 spans 15 amino acids. Trimming pared 5 bases from V and 7 bases from J, leaving 17 bases between. Germline V gives CDR1 SGHTA, CDR2 FQGNSA. The CDR3: CASSPLLGKVGELFF. Here the CDR3 DNA reads TGTGCCAGCAGCCCGTTACTAGGCAAGGTCGGGGAGCTGTTTTTT.

This clonotype was seen at least ten times. The V gene is TRBV27, the J gene TRBJ1-5; possible D gene TRBD1, 6 bases. The CDR3 extends over 13 amino acids. Per germline, CDR1 MNHEY and CDR2 SMNVEV (reference sequence). Trimming removed 10 bases at V and 3 bases at J, with 13 bases between. This CDR3 is CATKGDNNQPQHF. The DNA of the CDR3 is TGTGCCACCAAAGGGGACAACAATCAGCCCCAGCATTTT.

This clonotype has a count of ten or more. The chain carries TRBV20-1 and TRBJ2-7; D may be TRBD1 or TRBD2 (5 bases each). Trimming pared 0 bases from V and 3 bases from J, leaving 12 bases between. Germline V gives CDR1 DFQATT, CDR2 SNEGSKA (reference sequence). This CDR3 is built from 14 residues. The CDR3 loop reads CSARDLGGSYEQYF. Here the CDR3 DNA reads TGCAGTGCTAGAGATCTTGGGGGAAGCTACGAGCAGTACTTC.

At least ten counts were recorded for this clonotype. The rearrangement uses TRBV7-9 and TRBJ1-5, with no clear D. The CDR3 loop spans 12 amino acids. V lost 5 bases and J 3 bases, leaving 5 bases between the germline ends. Looked up from germline, CDR1 is SEHNR and CDR2 is FQNEAQ (reference sequence). CDR3 DNA sequence: TGTGCCAGCAGCCAGCTCAATCAGCCCCAGCATTTT. It is translated as CASSQLNQPQHF. Full variable domain (outside the CDR3, taken from reference TRBV7-9 and TRBJ1-5): DTGVSQNPRHKITKRGQNVTFRCDPISEHNRLYWYRQTLGQGPEFLTYFQNEAQLEKSRLLSDRFSAERPKGSFSTLEIQRTEQGDSAMYLCASSQLNQPQHFGDGTRLSIL.

This chain links TRBV11-2 with TRBJ2-5; D might be TRBD1 or TRBD2, each matching 5 bases. V lost 1 base and J lost 1, with 16 bases in between. This CDR3 spans 17 amino acids. Germline CDR1 and CDR2: SGHAT and FQNNGV. The CDR3 protein is CASSLVGAGTVQETQYF. The CDR3 nucleotides are TGTGCCAGCAGCTTAGTCGGGGCAGGGACCGTCCAAGAGACCCAGTACTTC.

This clonotype was seen ten or more times. The V call is TRBV19, the J call TRBJ1-1, with D perhaps matching TRBD1 (6 bases). This CDR3 is 15 amino acids long. Germline-derived CDR1 and CDR2 are LNHDA and SQIVND (reference sequence). Trimming pared 3 bases from V and 5 bases from J, leaving 16 bases between. This CDR3 reads CASSIIGQLGTEAFF. For the CDR3, the DNA is TGTGCCAGTAGTATTATAGGACAGCTAGGGACTGAAGCTTTCTTT.

This clonotype was counted between two and nine times. J is TRBJ2-1 and V is TRBV19; 7 positions agree with TRBD2. This CDR3 has 14 residues. The trim removed 4 bases at V and 2 bases at J, leaving 2 bases unmatched. CDR1 LNHDA and CDR2 SQIVND come from the germline V gene (reference sequence). CDR3 sequence (DNA): TGTGCCAGTAGTAGGGGGACTACCTACAATGAGCAGTTCTTC. Translated: CASSRGTTYNEQFF.

This clonotype occurred many times. The V gene is TRBV12-3 or TRBV12-4, the J gene TRBJ2-5; maybe TRBD2 (6 bases). The CDR3 is made up of 13 amino acids. The V gene lost 7 bases and the J gene lost 7 bases, with 16 bases spanning the gap. The CDR3 loop is CASKPRDLVTQYF. CDR3 nucleotides: TGTGCCAGCAAACCTCGGGACTTAGTGACCCAGTACTTC.

This clonotype is a singleton in its sample. V usage is TRBV6-2 or TRBV6-3 and J usage is TRBJ1-1, with D perhaps matching TRBD1 (6 bases). This CDR3 is built from 16 residues. V was pared by 7 bases and J by 3 bases, with 21 bases between. Per germline, CDR1 MNHEY and CDR2 SVGEGT. The CDR3 here is CASIKTGPTGYTEAFF. The CDR3 coding sequence is TGTGCCAGCATAAAGACAGGTCCCACCGGGTACACTGAAGCTTTCTTT.

The table lists this clonotype with many counts. CDR3 DNA: TGTGCCAGCAGTGGGACTAGCGGGACAAGCACAGATACGCAGTATTTT. Residues: CASSGTSGTSTDTQYF. The chain joins TRBV2 to TRBJ2-3, with 12 bases that match TRBD2. CDR1 is SNHLY and CDR2 is FYNNEI in the germline V gene. The CDR3 runs to 16 residues. J was trimmed by 0 bases and V by 4 bases; bases with no gene match: 2.

The chain carries TRBV19 and TRBJ2-2, with D perhaps matching TRBD1 (5 bases). The CDR3 covers 17 residues. V was cut by 5 bases and J by 2 bases, with 18 bases left in between. CDR1 is LNHDA, CDR2 SQIVND, per germline (reference sequence). The chain's CDR3 is CASSDPRDSTNTGELFF. For the CDR3, the DNA is TGTGCCAGTAGTGACCCTCGCGACAGCACTAACACCGGGGAGCTGTTTTTT. The whole variable domain, remainder taken from reference TRBV19 and TRBJ2-2, is DGGITQSPKYLFRKEGQNVTLSCEQNLNHDAMYWYRQDPGQGLRLIYYSQIVNDFQKGDIAEGYSVSREKKESFPLTVTSAQKNPTAFYLCASSDPRDSTNTGELFFGEGSRLTVL.

This clonotype was seen at least ten times. V is TRBV6-1 and J is TRBJ2-7; 8 nucleotides align to TRBD1. J gave up 7 bases and V 3 bases, and 8 bases lay outside the gene matches. Germline lookup yields CDR1 MNHNS and CDR2 SASEGT. The CDR3 extends over 14 amino acids. The CDR3 DNA sequence: TGTGCCAGCAGTGAGGGACAGGCCTTCGGGGAGCAGTACTTC. Translation: CASSEGQAFGEQYF.

This clonotype occurred a few times. The chain's CDR3 is CASSLNTNTEAFF. The CDR3 DNA sequence: TGTGCCAGCAGCTTGAACACGAACACTGAAGCTTTCTTT. The chain couples TRBV7-6 to TRBJ1-1; D is unclear. The germline V gene encodes CDR1 SGHVS and CDR2 FNYEAQ. The CDR3 totals 13 residues. V dropped 3 bases and J dropped 1 base, with 6 bases sitting between them.

The table lists this clonotype with many counts. The V gene is TRBV6-5, the J gene TRBJ1-4; no firm D call. V lost 8 bases and J 0 bases, leaving 10 bases between the germline ends. The CDR3 covers 14 residues. Germline V gives CDR1 MNHEY, CDR2 SVGAGI. The CDR3 protein is CASSEYPTNEKLFF. The CDR3 region has the DNA TGTGCCAGCTCGGAGTATCCAACTAATGAAAAACTGTTTTTT.

At least ten counts were recorded for this clonotype. The rearrangement uses TRBV7-2 and TRBJ2-2, with D hard to call. CDR1 SGHTA and CDR2 FQGNSA come from the germline V gene. CDR3 length equals 14 residues. Trimming took off 0 bases at V and 6 bases at J, with 8 bases between the two ends. The chain's CDR3 is CASSLAVWAGELFF. CDR3 coding DNA: TGTGCCAGCAGCTTAGCCGTGTGGGCCGGGGAGCTGTTTTTT.

This clonotype turned up a few times. The V and J genes are TRBV6-2 or TRBV6-3 and TRBJ2-7, with a possible D match to TRBD2 (6 bases). Germline CDR1 is MNHEY and CDR2 is SVGEGT. V lost 5 bases and J 2 bases, leaving 19 bases between the germline ends. The CDR3 is 16 residues long. In DNA form, the CDR3 reads TGTGCCAGCAGTCACCTTAGACTAGATAAAGCCTACGAGCAGTACTTC. This codes for CASSHLRLDKAYEQYF.

This chain connects TRBV27 to TRBJ1-5; 7 bases are a match to TRBD1. CDR3 length: 13 amino acids. The J segment lost 4 bases and the V segment lost 10 bases, leaving 7 bases of the junction unmatched. Germline loops: CDR1 MNHEY, CDR2 SMNVEV (reference sequence). The CDR3 region has the DNA TGTGCCACCGGGGACAGAACAAATCAGCCCCAGCATTTT. The encoded protein is CATGDRTNQPQHF.